Listed below are T cell receptor beta chains from one sample, sequenced in a study of CD8+ T cells in alopecia areata. Clones were read by immunoSEQ multiplex PCR, and TCRdb kept only the in-frame ones, dropping some. The data hold approximately 210,000 clones, with around 43% observed a single time. This specimen was CD4+ T cells sorted from blood, taken around week 37, from a patient treated with tofacitinib. The receptors come from a human donor with alopecia areata. Each CDR3 is given without its conserved first and last residue. Each record gives: V gene, CDR3 protein.

TRBV6-5	ASSYRGGEAF
TRBV5-1	ASSLGVGTSDTDTQY
TRBV7-2	ASSFQGPTEAF
TRBV19	ASSEAANQPQH
TRBV14	ASSRTRGGSDTQY
TRBV5-1	ASSLDREGYEQY
TRBV6-5	ASYATKGRTEAF
TRBV10-3	AISLSGRYEQY
TRBV29-1	SVGPNNEQF
TRBV25-1	ASSKNSNTGELF
TRBV11-2	ASSSDGNTGELF
TRBV11-2	ASSPEGRRGAF
TRBV14	ASSQVVGSYNEQF
TRBV29-1	SVDGGMGMNEQF
TRBV5-1	ASSLAASGSEQF
TRBV4-3	ASSQGVAGGWNEQF
TRBV2	ASSAKETQY
TRBV4-1	ASSRITSGRTNEQY
TRBV18	ASSPGTGSYNEQF
TRBV5-4	ASSFGLADYNEQF
TRBV5-1	ASSFKRAEYNEQF
TRBV6-5	ASSRTAYTEAF
TRBV4-3	ASSQDSRRETQY
TRBV27	ASSPWGTGRRVPYGYT
TRBV7-6	ASSLQGSPSGANVLT
TRBV18	ASSPSAGLQETQY
TRBV30	AWSAGQPDTQY
TRBV27	ASSLLGVSNNEQF
TRBV10-3	AISDRPRGDEQF
TRBV6-1	ASRSIAGVLSQY
TRBV19	ATSDRTSYEQY
TRBV29-1	SVENLKGGTGGYQETQY
TRBV11-2	ASRRTSGSSYEQY
TRBV10-3	ATERDRDTQY
TRBV5-1	ASSLQGDEQF
TRBV30	AWSVRLAGINNEQF
TRBV5-4	ASSLAEGRDTQY